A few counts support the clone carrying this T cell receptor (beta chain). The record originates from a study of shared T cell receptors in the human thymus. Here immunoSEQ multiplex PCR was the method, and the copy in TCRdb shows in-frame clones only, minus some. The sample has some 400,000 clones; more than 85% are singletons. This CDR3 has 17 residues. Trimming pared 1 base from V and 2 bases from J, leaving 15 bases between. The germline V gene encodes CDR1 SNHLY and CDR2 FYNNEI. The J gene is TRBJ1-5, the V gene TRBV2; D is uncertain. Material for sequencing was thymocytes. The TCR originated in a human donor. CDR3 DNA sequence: TGTGCCAGCAGTGAAGAGGATTACAAGGGAGGCAATCAGCCCCAGCATTTT. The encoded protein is CASSEEDYKGGNQPQHF.